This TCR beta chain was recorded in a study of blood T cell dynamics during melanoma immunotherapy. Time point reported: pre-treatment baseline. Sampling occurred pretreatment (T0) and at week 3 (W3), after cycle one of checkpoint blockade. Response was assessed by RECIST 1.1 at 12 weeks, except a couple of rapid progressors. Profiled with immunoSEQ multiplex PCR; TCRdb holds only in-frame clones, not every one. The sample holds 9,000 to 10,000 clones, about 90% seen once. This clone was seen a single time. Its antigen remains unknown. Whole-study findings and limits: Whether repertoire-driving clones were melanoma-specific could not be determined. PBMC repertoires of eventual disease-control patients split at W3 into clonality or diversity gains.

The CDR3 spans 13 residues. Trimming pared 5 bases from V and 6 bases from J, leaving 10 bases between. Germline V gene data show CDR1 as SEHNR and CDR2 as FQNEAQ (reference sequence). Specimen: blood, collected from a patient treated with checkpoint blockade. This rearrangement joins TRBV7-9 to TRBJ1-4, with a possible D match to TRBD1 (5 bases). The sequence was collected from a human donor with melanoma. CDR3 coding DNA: TGTGCCAGCAGCCGACCAGGGTATGAAAAACTGTTTTTT. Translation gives CASSRPGYEKLFF.